The rows below give T cell receptor beta chains drawn from one sample of a study of blood T cell repertoires in COVID-19. Produced via immunoSEQ multiplex PCR; TCRdb's table is partial and in-frame only. The data hold roughly 120,000 clones, with roughly nine tenths observed a single time. The sample taken for sequencing was peripheral blood. The receptors derive from a man between 65 and 79 years old with active or convalescent COVID-19. Each CDR3 is given with its conserved first and last residue. The order of the fields is V gene, D gene, clone size, J gene, CDR3 protein, CDR3 DNA. A D gene is named only where the DNA matches it firmly. Part of the rows lack a size; the others show once, few, many or a class for expanded clones.

>TRBV28|TRBD2|-|TRBJ2-4
CASSFGSGRAFGNIQYF
TGTGCCAGCAGTTTCGGTAGCGGGAGGGCTTTCGGAAACATTCAGTACTTC
>TRBV5-1|-|-|TRBJ2-3
CASSLAGWRSTDTQYF
TGCGCCAGCAGCTTGGCCGGGTGGAGAAGCACAGATACGCAGTATTTT
>TRBV27|TRBD1|once|TRBJ2-1
CASSLWDRGNEQFF
TGTGCCAGCAGTTTATGGGACAGGGGAAATGAGCAGTTCTTC
>TRBV23-1|TRBD2|-|TRBJ2-4
CASSQRGRRALLAKNIQYF
TGCGCCAGCAGCCAGCGGGGCAGGAGGGCGCTTCTAGCCAAAAACATTCAGTACTTC
>TRBV5-1|-|-|TRBJ1-1
CASSLGVSLAGGGTEAFF
TGCGCCAGCAGCTTGGGGGTGAGTCTAGCCGGCGGAGGCACTGAAGCTTTCTTT
>TRBV27|TRBD1|few|TRBJ2-7
CASSLPPGTGVEQYF
TGTGCCAGCAGCTTGCCGCCCGGGACAGGGGTCGAGCAGTACTTC
>TRBV4-1|-|once|TRBJ2-6
CASSQDLWGVKAF
TGCGCCAGCAGCCAAGATCTGTGGGGCGTCAAGGCTTTC
>TRBV12-3/TRBV12-4|TRBD1|-|TRBJ1-3
CASSQGAGNTIYF
TGTGCCAGCAGTCAGGGGGCTGGAAACACCATATATTTT
>TRBV29-1|TRBD1|-|TRBJ1-2
CSSQGAYGYTF
TGCAGCTCCCAGGGGGCCTATGGCTACACCTTC
>TRBV7-9|-|-|TRBJ2-7
CASSPLYEQYF
TGTGCCAGCAGCCCACTCTACGAGCAGTACTTC
>TRBV19|-|once|TRBJ2-1
CASSTPSGMQDNEQFF
TGTGCCAGTAGTACCCCTTCAGGGATGCAGGACAATGAGCAGTTCTTC
>TRBV2|-|-|TRBJ1-3
CASSEASRTAGNTIYF
TGTGCCAGCAGTGAAGCGTCCCGGACAGCTGGAAACACCATATATTTT
>TRBV19|-|-|TRBJ1-1
CASSMFRNTEAFF
TGTGCCAGTAGTATGTTCAGGAACACTGAAGCTTTCTTT
>TRBV6-2/TRBV6-3|TRBD2|-|TRBJ2-1
CASSYSSSGRASYNEQFF
TGTGCCAGCAGTTACTCGAGTAGCGGGAGGGCCTCCTACAATGAGCAGTTCTTC
>TRBV30|-|once|TRBJ1-6
CAAGNRGSPLHF
TGTGCCGCCGGGAATAGAGGTTCACCCCTCCACTTT
>TRBV13|TRBD2|once|TRBJ2-1
CASSPGASGRAGEQFF
TGTGCCAGCAGCCCTGGGGCTAGCGGGAGGGCCGGTGAGCAGTTCTTC